This TCR beta chain was identified during a study of control samples from healthy donors and cancer patients. TCRdb's table, derived via immunoSEQ multiplex PCR, lists solely in-frame clones and lacks some. This sample carries 110,000 to 150,000 clones, more than 85% of them seen once, and the ten largest clones take roughly 9%. Germline V gene lookup returns CDR1 KGHSH and CDR2 LQKENI. V was cut by 3 bases and J by 2 bases, with 11 bases left in between. The CDR3 totals 14 residues. V gene TRBV18 combines with J gene TRBJ2-7; the D is unclear. Sequenced sample: blood. This clonotype was obtained from a woman between 25 and 40 years old in good health. CDR3 protein: CASSPRAGPYEQYF. CDR3 DNA: TGTGCCAGCTCACCCCGCGCAGGCCCCTACGAGCAGTACTTC.